This record concerns one T cell receptor (beta chain) sequence. Its antigen remains unidentified. These data originate in a study of shared clonotypes between healthy human individuals. Study-level results: Memory subsets had estimated richness that was generally smaller than that of naive subsets.

Some clones are missing from TCRdb's copy, which holds only in-frame ones; the method was immunoSEQ multiplex PCR. Of approximately 2.1 million clones detected, approximately 93% appear once; the ten largest clones hold about 0.41%. Germline V lookup: CDR1 MDHEN, CDR2 SYDVKM. Deletions cut 3 bases from V and 2 bases from J, with 11 bases between. This CDR3 is built from 15 residues. J is TRBJ2-1 and V is TRBV28; no definite D call. Sample: naive CD4+ T cells from PBMCs. The subset denotes: CD45RA+ positively selected. This clonotype was sampled from a man aged 18 to 29 in good health. Some clones in this sample may be carry-over from other donors' samples. CDR3 in amino acids: CASSFRIAPYNEQFF. The CDR3 nucleotides read TGTGCCAGCAGTTTTCGGATCGCCCCCTACAATGAGCAGTTCTTC.